The 27 T cell receptor beta chains listed next were all sequenced from one sample in a study of blood T cell repertoires in COVID-19. The assay was immunoSEQ multiplex PCR, and TCRdb's table has in-frame clones only and misses some. The sample includes about 330,000 clones, approximately 92% of them seen just once. Specimen: PBMCs or T cells enriched from blood (not recorded which). The source of these receptors is a woman aged 30 to 39 who had recovered from COVID-19.

V is TRBV7-8 and J is TRBJ1-1, with 9 bases matching TRBD1. The V and J ends lost 4 bases and 2 bases, in that order; junction bases with no gene match: 5. This CDR3 is built from 15 residues. In germline, CDR1 is SGHVS, CDR2 FQNEAQ. CDR3 DNA sequence: TGTGCCAGCAGCTCGTGGACAGGGGAAAACACTGAAGCTTTCTTT. Protein sequence: CASSSWTGENTEAFF.

The rearrangement joins TRBV23-1 to TRBJ2-7; 7 bases fit TRBD1. TRBV23-1 is given ORF status, its function remaining uncertain. V gave up 6 bases and J gave up 12 bases; unmatched junction bases: 14. This CDR3 region has 13 residues. CDR3 region: CASSPRDSPPPYF. DNA for the CDR3: TGCGCCAGCAGCCCCAGGGACAGCCCACCCCCGTACTTC.

This clone has a single count. This chain links TRBV11-2 with TRBJ1-3; D gene uncertain. Germline CDR1 and CDR2: SGHAT and FQNNGV. The V end lost 5 bases, the J end lost 0 bases, and 17 bases lay between the germline ends. This CDR3 is built from 17 residues. Written as DNA, the CDR3 is TGTGCCAGCAGCCCCTTTCCGGTTCTTATCTCTGGAAACACCATATATTTT. Its protein is CASSPFPVLISGNTIYF.

J is TRBJ2-7 and V is TRBV28; TRBD1 might be the D (6 bases). Germline CDR1 MDHEN, CDR2 SYDVKM. V dropped 1 base and J dropped 2 bases, with 15 bases sitting between them. CDR3 length: 16 amino acids. The DNA for the CDR3 is TGTGCCAGCAGTTTATTAGGGGGACAAACTACCTACGAGCAGTACTTC. Its protein product is CASSLLGGQTTYEQYF.

The chain uses TRBV2 and TRBJ2-1; the match to TRBD1 covers 7 bases. With V trimmed by 3 bases and J by 4 bases, 3 bases remained unmatched. This CDR3 comprises 14 residues. CDR1 is SNHLY, CDR2 FYNNEI, per germline. The CDR3: CASSDRGQYNEQFF. The DNA for the CDR3 is TGTGCCAGCAGTGATAGGGGACAGTACAATGAGCAGTTCTTC. The variable domain in full, completed from reference TRBV2 and TRBJ2-1, reads EPEVTQTPSHQVTQMGQEVILRCVPISNHLYFYWYRQILGQKVEFLVSFYNNEISEKSEIFDDQFSVERPDGSNFTLKIRSTKLEDSAMYFCASSDRGQYNEQFFGPGTRLTVL.

The CDR3 DNA reads as TGTGCCAGCAGTACTCGGGACAGAAACATTCAGTACTTC. It codes for CASSTRDRNIQYF. This chain links TRBV27 with TRBJ2-4; 7 bases map to TRBD1. This CDR3 is 13 amino acids long. With 5 bases clipped from V and 6 bases from J, the junction kept 4 bases outside the gene matches. Germline CDR1 and CDR2: MNHEY and SMNVEV (reference sequence).

The chain carries TRBV19 and TRBJ1-2; a weak D match, TRBD1 (6 bases). In germline, CDR1 is LNHDA, CDR2 SQIVND (reference sequence). The CDR3 spans 13 residues. V was shortened by 4 bases and J by 5 bases, with 11 bases between the two germline ends. The DNA of the CDR3 is TGTGCCAGTAGTACACTCGGACAGTATGGCTACACCTTC. It codes for CASSTLGQYGYTF.

The chain has TRBV5-1 and TRBJ1-2; D gene uncertain. Per the germline V gene, CDR1 is SGHRS and CDR2 is YFSETQ. Between the trimmed V and J ends, which lost 4 bases and 4 bases, there was a span of 14 bases. The CDR3 covers 14 residues. CDR3 sequence reads: CASSEAGWSYGYTF. The CDR3 coding sequence is TGCGCCAGCAGCGAGGCGGGTTGGAGCTATGGCTACACCTTC.

CDR3 sequence reads: CASSVRAGSSYNEQFF. The CDR3 nucleotides read TGTGCCAGCAGCGTCCGGGCGGGAAGCTCCTACAATGAGCAGTTCTTC. The V and J genes are TRBV11-2 and TRBJ2-1; weak D call: TRBD2 (6 bases). The V end lost 5 bases, the J end lost 0 bases, and 14 bases lay between the germline ends. CDR1 is SGHAT, CDR2 FQNNGV, per germline. The CDR3 is 16 residues long.

The chain employs TRBV4-1 and TRBJ1-3; D remains ambiguous. Trimming removed 1 base at V and 3 bases at J, with 16 bases between. In germline, CDR1 is MGHRA, CDR2 YSYEKL. CDR3 size: 17 residues. The CDR3 region is CASSQALMRRSGNTIYF. CDR3 DNA: TGCGCCAGCAGCCAAGCCTTGATGAGGAGAAGTGGAAACACCATATATTTT.

The chain employs TRBV6-2 or TRBV6-3 and TRBJ1-5, with TRBD1 identical over 8 bases. The ends lost 4 bases at V and 7 bases at J; junction bases unmatched: 6. The CDR3 has 14 amino acids. Germline-derived CDR1 and CDR2 are MNHEY and SVGEGT. The CDR3 loop is CASSSTGGYQPQHF. The CDR3 bases are TGTGCCAGCAGTTCAACAGGGGGATACCAGCCCCAGCATTTT.

The chain employs TRBV10-3 and TRBJ1-6; no clear D gene. Germline CDR1 ENHRY, CDR2 SYGVKD. V dropped 1 base and J dropped 4 bases, with 8 bases sitting between them. This CDR3 comprises 15 residues. The CDR3 is CAISELESYNSPLHF. The CDR3 DNA reads TGTGCCATCAGTGAGTTGGAGAGTTATAATTCACCCCTCCACTTT.

The chain has TRBV7-9 and TRBJ1-1, with 9 bases fitting TRBD1. The CDR3 has 14 residues. Germline CDR1 and CDR2: SEHNR and FQNEAQ (reference sequence). Trimming cost V 2 bases and J 2 bases; bases outside gene matches: 0. The DNA for the CDR3 is TGTGCCAGCAGCTTAACAGGGGGCAACACTGAAGCTTTCTTT. Protein product: CASSLTGGNTEAFF.

The chain is built from TRBV29-1 and TRBJ2-2, with D tentatively TRBD2 (6 bases). The CDR3 loop spans 14 amino acids. V lost 4 bases, J lost 0 bases, and 9 bases lay in between. The germline V gene encodes CDR1 SQVTM and CDR2 ANQGSEA. CDR3 protein: CSVVRGANTGELFF. CDR3 nucleotide sequence: TGCAGCGTTGTGCGGGGCGCGAACACCGGGGAGCTGTTTTTT.

The chain uses TRBV27 and TRBJ2-1; 7 bases are a match to TRBD1. Germline CDR1 is MNHEY and CDR2 is SMNVEV (reference sequence). This CDR3 contains 13 residues. Losses at the gene ends were 6 bases for V and 6 bases for J; bases not matched to a gene: 5. CDR3: CASSLNRGNEQFF. The DNA for the CDR3 is TGTGCCAGCAGCTTAAACAGGGGCAATGAGCAGTTCTTC.

The rearrangement uses TRBV2 and TRBJ2-3; 9 bases match TRBD2. Germline values: CDR1 SNHLY, CDR2 FYNNEI. V lost 8 bases to trimming and J lost 2 bases; unmatched junction nucleotides: 5. The CDR3 extends over 14 amino acids. In DNA, the CDR3 is TGTGCCAGCCAGATAGCGGGAGACACAGATACGCAGTATTTT. Translation: CASQIAGDTDTQYF.

The chain uses TRBV7-9 and TRBJ1-3; a weak D match, TRBD1 (6 bases). The V and J ends lost 5 bases and 5 bases respectively, with 13 bases between them. CDR3 length equals 14 residues. Germline V lookup: CDR1 SEHNR, CDR2 FQNEAQ (reference sequence). The CDR3 coding sequence is TGTGCCAGCAGCCCTCAGGGGACGCGAAACACCATATATTTT. Translation gives CASSPQGTRNTIYF.

This rearrangement joins TRBV19 to TRBJ2-7, with a weak D call TRBD1 (6 bases). Trimming removed 5 bases from V and 1 base from J, with 9 bases in between. Germline V lookup: CDR1 LNHDA, CDR2 SQIVND (reference sequence). The length of the CDR3 is 13 residues. The CDR3 loop is CASSEGVSYEQYF. CDR3 in DNA: TGTGCCAGTAGTGAGGGGGTTTCCTACGAGCAGTACTTC.

V is TRBV28 and J is TRBJ1-1, with 9 bases aligning to TRBD1. Looked up from germline, CDR1 is MDHEN and CDR2 is SYDVKM. The CDR3 sequence is 14 residues long. The V and J ends lost 5 bases and 4 bases, in that order; junction bases with no gene match: 5. The CDR3 nucleotides read TGTGCCAGCAGTCCACAGACAGGGGGCACTGAAGCTTTCTTT. It encodes CASSPQTGGTEAFF. Together with reference TRBV28 and TRBJ1-1, the CDR3 gives the full variable domain: DVKVTQSSRYLVKRTGEKVFLECVQDMDHENMFWYRQDPGLGLRLIYFSYDVKMKEKGDIPEGYSVSREKKERFSLILESASTNQTSMYLCASSPQTGGTEAFFGQGTRLTVV.

The chain is built from TRBV5-4 and TRBJ2-2; 7 positions match TRBD1. The trim removed 5 bases at V and 1 base at J, leaving 2 bases unmatched. The CDR3 has 14 amino acids. Germline V gene data show CDR1 as SGHNT and CDR2 as YYREEE (reference sequence). Here the CDR3 reads CASSRQGNTGELFF. Here the CDR3 DNA reads TGTGCCAGCAGTCGACAGGGGAACACCGGGGAGCTGTTTTTT.

CDR3 loop: CASSLSGQGASGYTF. The CDR3 DNA reads as TGTGCCAGCAGCCTGTCGGGACAGGGGGCCAGTGGCTACACCTTC. The V gene is TRBV7-9, the J gene TRBJ1-2, with 12 bases fitting TRBD1. The CDR3 consists of 15 residues. With 5 bases clipped from V and 7 bases from J, the junction kept 8 bases outside the gene matches. Looked up from germline, CDR1 is SEHNR and CDR2 is FQNEAQ (reference sequence).

This clone was detected once. The chain employs TRBV28 and TRBJ1-5, with TRBD1 as a possible D gene (6 bases). The CDR3 loop spans 20 amino acids. Germline-derived CDR1 and CDR2 are MDHEN and SYDVKM. V was clipped by 1 base and J by 1 base, with 23 bases between them. CDR3 sequence reads: CASSLYALGQRLLSNQPQHF. Here the CDR3 DNA reads TGTGCCAGCAGTTTATATGCGCTAGGACAGCGACTTCTGAGCAATCAGCCCCAGCATTTT.

The chain joins TRBV12-3 or TRBV12-4 to TRBJ2-1; possibly TRBD2 for D (5 bases). This CDR3 is 13 amino acids long. The V end was cut by 7 bases, the J end by 2 bases, with 9 bases between. CDR3 in amino acids: CASTGNPYNEQFF. The CDR3 nucleotides are TGTGCCAGCACGGGAAACCCCTACAATGAGCAGTTCTTC.

Only one count was recorded for this clone. This sequence joins TRBV5-1 and TRBJ2-7; no clear D gene. Germline V gene sequence: CDR1 SGHRS, CDR2 YFSETQ. CDR3 size: 15 residues. The ends were cut back, 0 bases at V and 2 bases at J, with 12 bases in the middle. This CDR3 reads CASSLAGTPTYEQYF. CDR3 sequence (DNA): TGCGCCAGCAGCTTGGCCGGTACTCCGACCTACGAGCAGTACTTC.

The chain carries TRBV27 and TRBJ2-1; 11 bases match TRBD2. The V segment lost 4 bases and the J segment 10 bases; nucleotides outside the gene matches: 6. Germline V gene sequence: CDR1 MNHEY, CDR2 SMNVEV (reference sequence). The CDR3 is 14 residues long. The CDR3 loop is CASSSPLAGGEQFF. CDR3 in DNA: TGTGCCAGCAGTTCTCCCCTAGCGGGAGGAGAGCAGTTCTTC.

The chain couples TRBV3-1 (or the pseudogene TRBV3-2) to TRBJ2-7, with D possibly TRBD1 on 6 matching bases. Germline CDR1 LGHDT, CDR2 YNNKEL (reference sequence). V gave up 6 bases and J gave up 2 bases, with 11 bases separating them. CDR3 length equals 13 residues. CDR3 region: CASSGQYTYEQYF. CDR3 coding DNA: TGTGCCAGCAGTGGACAGTACACCTACGAGCAGTACTTC.

V gene TRBV30 combines with J gene TRBJ2-1, with a weak D call TRBD2 (6 bases). The germline gives CDR1 GTSNPN, CDR2 SVGIG (reference sequence). The CDR3 length is 13 residues. Trimming removed 4 bases from V and 0 bases from J, with 7 bases in between. The CDR3 DNA is TGTGCCTGGACCGGGAGCTCCTACAATGAGCAGTTCTTC. It specifies CAWTGSSYNEQFF.